This TCR beta chain emerged from a study of patients and donors after allogeneic stem cell transplantation. The sample holds a few counts of this clonotype. TCRdb re-derived calls from the RT-PCR reads in MiXCR, one entry per CDR3 protein. The table lists some 40,000 distinct CDR3 sequences, over 25% of them singletons. The CDR3 sequence is 14 residues long. The V end was cut by 5 bases, the J end by 8 bases, with 16 bases between. The chain has TRBV12-3 or TRBV12-4 and TRBJ1-3; D might be TRBD1 (5 bases). This sequence was found in a human donor who was either an allogeneic HSCT recipient or a stem cell or donor lymphocyte infusion donor (not recorded which). It is not recorded whose cells these are; they may come from a transplant donor. Source material: blood, either unsorted or a sorted T cell fraction (not recorded which). The CDR3 sequence is CASSTTLQGYTIYF. The CDR3 DNA sequence: TGTGCCAGCAGTACCACTCTTCAGGGTTACACCATATATTTT.